This TCR beta chain was profiled in a study of breast tumors, draining lymph nodes, adjacent tissues. Study findings and constraints: Most tumor T cells seemingly derive from lymph node, then expand in tumor. Tumors had less TCR diversity than lymph nodes, more than nontumor tissue. Tumor T cell lymph node origin was a supported hypothesis, not proven.

The germline V and J ends were trimmed by 1 base and 8 bases, with 5 bases remaining between them. Germline V gene lookup returns CDR1 MGHRA and CDR2 YSYEKL. CDR3 length equals 12 residues. As regards this clonotype: Its antigen is not identified.

TCRdb itself ran the multiplex PCR reads through MiXCR, one entry per CDR3 protein. In the table there are approximately 21,000 distinct CDR3 sequences, about 41% of which are singletons. The sequence derives from a female donor with breast cancer. Some clones in this sample may be carry-over from other donors' samples. This chain links TRBV4-1 with TRBJ1-4, with D possibly TRBD1 on 5 matching bases. Sequencing was performed on breast tumor tissue. CDR3 region: CASSQGGEKLFF. The CDR3 DNA is TGCGCCAGCAGCCAAGGGGGGGAAAAACTGTTTTTT.